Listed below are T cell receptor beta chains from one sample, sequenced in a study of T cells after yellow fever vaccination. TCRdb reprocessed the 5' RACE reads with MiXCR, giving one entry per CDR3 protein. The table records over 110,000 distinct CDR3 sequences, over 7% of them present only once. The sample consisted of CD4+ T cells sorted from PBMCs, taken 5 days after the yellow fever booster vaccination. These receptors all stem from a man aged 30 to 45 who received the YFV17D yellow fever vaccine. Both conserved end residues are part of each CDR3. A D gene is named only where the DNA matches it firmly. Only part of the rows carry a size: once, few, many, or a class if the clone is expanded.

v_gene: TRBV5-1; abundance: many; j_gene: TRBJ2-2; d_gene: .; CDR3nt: TGCGCCAGCAGCTCCGGGACGACGAACACCGGGGAGCTGTTTTTT; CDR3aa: CASSSGTTNTGELFF
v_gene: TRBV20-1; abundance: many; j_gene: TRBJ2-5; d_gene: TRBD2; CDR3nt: TGCAGTGCTTCCACCGGGACTAGCGGCAGAGAGACCCAGTACTTC; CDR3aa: CSASTGTSGRETQYF
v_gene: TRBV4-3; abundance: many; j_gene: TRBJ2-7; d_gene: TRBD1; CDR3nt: TGCGCCAGCAGCCAAGAAACCGGGACAGGGTTCCACGAGCAGTACTTC; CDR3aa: CASSQETGTGFHEQYF
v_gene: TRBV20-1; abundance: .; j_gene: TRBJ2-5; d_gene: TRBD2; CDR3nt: TGCAGTGCTAGCGGACTAGCGGGGCGCCAAGAGACCCAGTACTTC; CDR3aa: CSASGLAGRQETQYF
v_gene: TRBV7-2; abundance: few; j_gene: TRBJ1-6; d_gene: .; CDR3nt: TGTGCCAGCAGCTTAAACAATTCACCCCTCCACTTT; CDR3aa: CASSLNNSPLHF
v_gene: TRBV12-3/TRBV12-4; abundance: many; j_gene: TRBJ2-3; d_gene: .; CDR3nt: TGTGCCAGCAGTTACACTGCGCTCACAGATACGCAGTATTTT; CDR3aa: CASSYTALTDTQYF
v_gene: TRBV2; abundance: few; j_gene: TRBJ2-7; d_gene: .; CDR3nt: TGTGCCAGCACCAGGGGGGTGGGCTACGAGCAGTACTTC; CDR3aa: CASTRGVGYEQYF
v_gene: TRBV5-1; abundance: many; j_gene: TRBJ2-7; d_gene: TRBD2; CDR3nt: TGCGCCAGCAGTTATACTAGCGGGGACTACGAGCAGTACTTC; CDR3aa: CASSYTSGDYEQYF
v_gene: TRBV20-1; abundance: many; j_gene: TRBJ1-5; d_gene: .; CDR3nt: TGCAGTGCTAGAGATCGGGGAGGCCAGCATTTT; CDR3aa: CSARDRGGQHF
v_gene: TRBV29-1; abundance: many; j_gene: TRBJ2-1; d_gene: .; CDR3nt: TGCAGCGTTGATCGCGGAGATAGCAATGAGCAGTTCTTC; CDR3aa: CSVDRGDSNEQFF
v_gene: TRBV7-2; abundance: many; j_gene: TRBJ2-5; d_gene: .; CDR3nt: TGTGCCAGCAGCTCTAGCTCGGGGGAGACCCAGTACTTC; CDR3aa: CASSSSSGETQYF
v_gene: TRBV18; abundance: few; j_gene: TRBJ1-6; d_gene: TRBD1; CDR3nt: TGTGCCAGCTCACCCGCGGGACAGGGCTCACCCCTCCACTTT; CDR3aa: CASSPAGQGSPLHF
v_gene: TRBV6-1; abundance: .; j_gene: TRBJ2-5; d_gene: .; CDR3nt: TGTGCCAGCAGACTCAGAGGGTTGGAGACCCAGTACTTC; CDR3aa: CASRLRGLETQYF
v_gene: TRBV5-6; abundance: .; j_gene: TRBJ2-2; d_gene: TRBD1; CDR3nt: TGTGCCAGCAGCTTGGCATGGGGACAGGGGACCGTGAACACCGGGGAGCTGTTTTTT; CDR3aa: CASSLAWGQGTVNTGELFF
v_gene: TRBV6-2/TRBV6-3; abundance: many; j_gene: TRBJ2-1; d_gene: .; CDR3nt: TGTGCCAGCAGTACCATTGGCGGTATCTACAATGAGCAGTTCTTC; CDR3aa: CASSTIGGIYNEQFF
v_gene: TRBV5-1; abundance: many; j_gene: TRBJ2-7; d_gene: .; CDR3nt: TGCGCCAGCAACCCTCGGGTGGGAGATTGGGACGAGCAGTACTTC; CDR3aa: CASNPRVGDWDEQYF
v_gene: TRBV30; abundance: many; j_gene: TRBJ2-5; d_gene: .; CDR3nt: TGTGCCTGGAGTGTACGGGGTGTAGAGACCCAGTACTTC; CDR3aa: CAWSVRGVETQYF
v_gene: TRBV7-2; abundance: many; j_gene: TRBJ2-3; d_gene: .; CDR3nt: TGTGCCAGCAGCTTAGCGACGGGCACAGATACGCAGTATTTT; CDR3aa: CASSLATGTDTQYF
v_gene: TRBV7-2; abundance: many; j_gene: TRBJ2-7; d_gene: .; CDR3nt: TGTGCCAGCAGCTTAGCCGGGGGCTACTACGAGCAGTACTTC; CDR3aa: CASSLAGGYYEQYF
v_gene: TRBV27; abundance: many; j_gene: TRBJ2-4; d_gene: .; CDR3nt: TGTGCCAGCAGTTCGACAGTAGCCAAAAACATTCAGTACTTC; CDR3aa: CASSSTVAKNIQYF
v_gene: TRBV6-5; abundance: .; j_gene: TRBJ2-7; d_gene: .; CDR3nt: TGTGCCAGCAGTTACCCAACAGGACAGCGATCCTCCTACGAGCAGTACTTC; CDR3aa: CASSYPTGQRSSYEQYF
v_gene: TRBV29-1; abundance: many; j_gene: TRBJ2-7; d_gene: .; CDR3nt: TGCAGCGTTTGGGACGGAGATACCTACGAGCAGTACTTC; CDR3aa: CSVWDGDTYEQYF
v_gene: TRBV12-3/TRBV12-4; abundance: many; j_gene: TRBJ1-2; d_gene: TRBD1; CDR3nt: TGTGCCAGCAGTTCCTGGACAGGGGGGGACTATGGCTACACCTTC; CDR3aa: CASSSWTGGDYGYTF
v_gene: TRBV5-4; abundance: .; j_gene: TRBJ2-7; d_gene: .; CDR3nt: TGTGCCAGCACCCCTGGCGGGGGCGAGACCTACGAGCAGTACTTC; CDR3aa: CASTPGGGETYEQYF
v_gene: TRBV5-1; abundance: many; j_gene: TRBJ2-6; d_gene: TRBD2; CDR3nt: TGCGCCAGCAGCGTACGGACTAGCGGGAGACTCTCTGGGGCCAACGTCCTGACTTTC; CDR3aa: CASSVRTSGRLSGANVLTF
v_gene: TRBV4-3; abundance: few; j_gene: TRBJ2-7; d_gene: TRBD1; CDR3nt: TGCGCCAGCAGCCGCGAACCGGGACAGGGGATCTACGAGCAGTACTTC; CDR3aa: CASSREPGQGIYEQYF
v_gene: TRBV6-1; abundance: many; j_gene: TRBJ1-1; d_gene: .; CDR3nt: TGTGCCAGCAGTGAAGCTAGGACCAGCAAAGCTTTCTTT; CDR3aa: CASSEARTSKAFF
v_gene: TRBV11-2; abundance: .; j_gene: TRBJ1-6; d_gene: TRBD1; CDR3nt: TGTGCCAGCAGCTCGAACAGGGGAGGGATTTCACCCCTCCACTTT; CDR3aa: CASSSNRGGISPLHF
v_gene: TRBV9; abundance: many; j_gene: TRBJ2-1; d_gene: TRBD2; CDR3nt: TGTGCCAGCAGCGTAGAACTAGCGGGACGGGAGCAGTTCTTC; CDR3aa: CASSVELAGREQFF
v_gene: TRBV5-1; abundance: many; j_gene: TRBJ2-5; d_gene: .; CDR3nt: TGCGCCAGCAGCAGCCTTACAGGGCCACAAGAGACCCAGTACTTC; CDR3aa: CASSSLTGPQETQYF
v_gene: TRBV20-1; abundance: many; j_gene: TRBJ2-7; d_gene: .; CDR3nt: TGCAGTGCTACTGAGACTACTTCCTACGAGCAGTACTTC; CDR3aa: CSATETTSYEQYF
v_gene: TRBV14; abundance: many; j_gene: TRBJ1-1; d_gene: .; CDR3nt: TGTGCCAGCAGCCCCCGACATGTGAACACTGAAGCTTTCTTT; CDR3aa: CASSPRHVNTEAFF
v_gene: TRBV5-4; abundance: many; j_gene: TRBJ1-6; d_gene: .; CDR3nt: TGTGCCAGCAGCTTGACAGAGTTAGAGAGGAATTCACCCCTCCACTTT; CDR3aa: CASSLTELERNSPLHF
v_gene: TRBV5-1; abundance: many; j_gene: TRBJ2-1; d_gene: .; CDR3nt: TGCGCCAGCAGCCAAGCCGGGACCCCAAATGAGCAGTTCTTC; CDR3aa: CASSQAGTPNEQFF
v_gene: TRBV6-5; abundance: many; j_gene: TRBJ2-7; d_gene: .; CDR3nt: TGTGCCAGCAGGATCGATGGGGTGGGGGGCGAGCAGTACTTC; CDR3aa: CASRIDGVGGEQYF
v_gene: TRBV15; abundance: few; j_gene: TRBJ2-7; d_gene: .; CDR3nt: TGTGCCATGCCCATTAACAGGGAACCCAAATACGAGCAGTACTTC; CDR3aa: CAMPINREPKYEQYF
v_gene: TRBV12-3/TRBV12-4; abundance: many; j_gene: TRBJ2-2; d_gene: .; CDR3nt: TGTGCCAGCAGTTTAGGGGTTATGAGGGAGCTGTTTTTT; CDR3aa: CASSLGVMRELFF
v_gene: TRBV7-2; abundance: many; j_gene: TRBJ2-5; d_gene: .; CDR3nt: TGTGCCAGCAGCACTCGGGACGGAAAAGAGACCCAGTACTTC; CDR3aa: CASSTRDGKETQYF
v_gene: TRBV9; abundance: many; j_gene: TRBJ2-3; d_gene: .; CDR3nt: TGTGCCAGCAGCGAGAGAGCAGGGGCCACAGATACGCAGTATTTT; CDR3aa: CASSERAGATDTQYF
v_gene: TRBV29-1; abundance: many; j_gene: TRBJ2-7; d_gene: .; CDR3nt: TGCAGCGTTGGTGAGAGCGAGCAGTACTTC; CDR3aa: CSVGESEQYF
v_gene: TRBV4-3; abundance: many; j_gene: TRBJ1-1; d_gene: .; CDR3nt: TGCGCCAGCAGCCAAGATACGGTATCGGGCACTGAAGCTTTCTTT; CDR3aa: CASSQDTVSGTEAFF
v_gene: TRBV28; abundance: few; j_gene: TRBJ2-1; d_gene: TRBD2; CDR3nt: TGTGCCAGCAGGTTCTTGGCTAGCGGGAAAAAGGGCATGGGTGAGCAGTTCTTC; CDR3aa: CASRFLASGKKGMGEQFF
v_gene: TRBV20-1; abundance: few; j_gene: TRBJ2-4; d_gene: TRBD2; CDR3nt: TGCAGTGCCTTCCGGGGGGGCCCCAAAAACATTCAGTACTTC; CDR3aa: CSAFRGGPKNIQYF
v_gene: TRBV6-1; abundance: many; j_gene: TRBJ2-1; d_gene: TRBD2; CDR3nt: TGTGCCAGCAGCTTGGGACTAGCTCCCAACAATGAGCAGTTCTTC; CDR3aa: CASSLGLAPNNEQFF
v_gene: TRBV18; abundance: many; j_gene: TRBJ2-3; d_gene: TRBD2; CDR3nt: TGTGCCAGCTCACCACAGGGCGGCGGGGGAGATACGCAGTATTTT; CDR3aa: CASSPQGGGGDTQYF
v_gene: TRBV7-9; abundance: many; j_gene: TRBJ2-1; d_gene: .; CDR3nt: TGTGCCAGCAGCAAACAGGGATGGGAGCAGTTCTTC; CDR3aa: CASSKQGWEQFF
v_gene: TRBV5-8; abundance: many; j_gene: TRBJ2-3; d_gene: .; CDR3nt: TGTGCCAGCAGCTTGAATACGCAGTATTTT; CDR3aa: CASSLNTQYF